This TCR beta chain came from a study of shared clonotypes between healthy human individuals. Study at large: Each donor had three CD4 naive, three CD4 memory, two CD8 naive and one CD8 memory plate. General study findings and limits: The four-donor shared clonotypes exceeded non-shared clonotypes in generation probability, with non-shared ones scoring lower. Four donors shared approximately 5% of their naive CD4 clonotypes.

With respect to this clone: Its specificity is not known.

Splitting the CD4+ cells yielded a CD45RA+ naive subset and a CD45RA-negative memory subset. The CDR3 runs to 19 residues. V shed 2 bases and J 0 bases; nucleotides not matched to a gene: 8. CDR1 and CDR2 (germline): WSHSY, SAAADI. The method was immunoSEQ multiplex PCR; TCRdb's version includes in-frame clones alone and lacks a portion of them. The table shows almost 750,000 clones, with roughly 72% occurring only once. The chain joins TRBV10-2 to TRBJ2-6; 9 bases are shared with TRBD1. This receptor was identified in a woman in her 30s in good health. Sequencing was done on a sample of memory CD4+ T cells sorted from blood. Subset of the sample: CD45RA-negative fraction. CDR3 protein: CASSERGDRVPSGANVLTF. The CDR3 region has the DNA TGCGCCAGCAGTGAGAGAGGGGACAGGGTGCCCTCTGGGGCCAACGTCCTGACTTTC.